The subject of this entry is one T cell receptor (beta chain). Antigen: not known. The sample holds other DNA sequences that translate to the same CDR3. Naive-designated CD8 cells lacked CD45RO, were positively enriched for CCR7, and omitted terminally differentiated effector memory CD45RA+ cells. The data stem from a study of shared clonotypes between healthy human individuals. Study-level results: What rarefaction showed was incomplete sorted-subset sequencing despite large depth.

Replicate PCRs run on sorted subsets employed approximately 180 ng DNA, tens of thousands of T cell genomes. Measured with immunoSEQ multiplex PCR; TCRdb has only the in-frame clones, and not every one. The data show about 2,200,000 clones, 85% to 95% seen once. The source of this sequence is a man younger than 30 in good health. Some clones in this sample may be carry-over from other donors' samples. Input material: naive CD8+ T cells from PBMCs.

CDR3 loop: CASSVADGGNTIYF. In DNA, the CDR3 is TGTGCCAGCAGCGTAGCGGACGGTGGAAACACCATATATTTT. The rearrangement uses TRBV9 and TRBJ1-3; D is uncertain. V was pared by 0 bases and J by 3 bases, with 7 bases between. Germline values: CDR1 SGDLS, CDR2 YYNGEE. The CDR3 is 14 amino acids.